Shown below are 9 T cell receptor beta chains from a single sample sequenced in a study of T cell responses to AZD1222 COVID-19 vaccine. Assay: immunoSEQ multiplex PCR; the TCRdb copy retains only in-frame clones and omits some. The top ten hold roughly 10% of the sample, which has about 92,000 clones, about nine tenths seen once. Sequences were derived from peripheral blood, sampled on day 0 of AZD1222 vaccination. These receptors originate from an adult in good health.

The rearrangement uses TRBV12-3 or TRBV12-4 and TRBJ1-1, with D perhaps TRBD1 (5 bases). V dropped 3 bases and J dropped 7 bases, with 6 bases sitting between them. This CDR3 has 11 residues. The CDR3 bases are TGTGCCAGCAGTTTTGGGGGTGAAGCTTTCTTT. It translates to CASSFGGEAFF.

This sequence joins TRBV5-6 and TRBJ1-1, with 8 bases aligning to TRBD1. V gave up 5 bases and J gave up 1 base; unmatched junction bases: 4. CDR1 is SGHDT and CDR2 is YYEEEE in the germline V gene. This CDR3 is built from 14 residues. The CDR3 sequence: CASSHRGRNTEAFF. The DNA of the CDR3 is TGTGCCAGCAGTCACAGGGGGAGGAACACTGAAGCTTTCTTT.

The chain has TRBV6-6 and TRBJ2-3, with 8 bases lining up with TRBD2. V gave up 6 bases and J gave up 0 bases; unmatched junction bases: 2. In germline, CDR1 is MNHNY, CDR2 SVGAGI (reference sequence). This CDR3 region has 14 residues. CDR3 loop: CASRAGASTDTQYF. Written as DNA, the CDR3 is TGTGCCAGCAGAGCGGGAGCGAGCACAGATACGCAGTATTTT.

V usage is TRBV19 and J usage is TRBJ1-1; the match to TRBD1 covers 9 bases. This CDR3 is 14 amino acids long. J lost 3 bases, V lost 6 bases, and 5 bases had no gene match. The V gene's germline CDR1 is LNHDA and CDR2 SQIVND (reference sequence). The CDR3 here is CASSDRGEDTEAFF. The DNA for the CDR3 is TGTGCCAGTAGCGACAGGGGGGAGGACACTGAAGCTTTCTTT.

The chain couples TRBV6-5 to TRBJ2-1; 7 bases are shared with TRBD2. There are 13 residues in the CDR3. Germline V lookup: CDR1 MNHEY, CDR2 SVGAGI. With 6 bases clipped from V and 8 bases from J, the junction kept 7 bases outside the gene matches. The CDR3 loop is CASRLLARHEQFF. The CDR3, as DNA: TGTGCCAGCAGACTACTAGCGAGGCATGAGCAGTTCTTC.

V is TRBV10-1 and J is TRBJ2-7; 8 bases are a match to TRBD2. The CDR3 is 16 residues long. The germline V gene encodes CDR1 WNHNN and CDR2 SYGVQD (reference sequence). V lost 2 bases to trimming and J lost 0 bases; unmatched junction nucleotides: 6. CDR3 nucleotides: TGCGCCAGCAGTGAGACGAGCGGGAGTCCCTCCTACGAGCAGTACTTC. Translation: CASSETSGSPSYEQYF.

V usage is TRBV7-8 and J usage is TRBJ1-5; D might be TRBD1 (5 bases). CDR1 and CDR2 (germline): SGHVS, FQNEAQ. The CDR3 has 17 amino acids. Trimming took off 2 bases at V and 4 bases at J, with 18 bases between the two ends. CDR3 in amino acids: CASSLRALTGGNQPQHF. The CDR3 DNA reads TGTGCCAGCAGCTTAAGGGCCTTGACTGGGGGTAATCAGCCCCAGCATTTT.

This clone has more than one count but fewer than ten. This chain uses TRBV7-9 with TRBJ2-3; 10 nucleotides align to TRBD1. CDR3 length: 16 amino acids. After removal of 4 bases from V and 2 bases from J, the junction contained 6 bases not matched to a gene. Germline V gene data show CDR1 as SEHNR and CDR2 as FQNEAQ (reference sequence). The CDR3 DNA reads as TGTGCCAGCAGCTATTGGACAGGGGGGGACACAGATACGCAGTATTTT. Its protein is CASSYWTGGDTDTQYF.

This rearrangement joins TRBV5-1 to TRBJ1-1; D is ambiguous. Per germline, CDR1 SGHRS and CDR2 YFSETQ. CDR3 length: 15 amino acids. Trimming took 4 bases from V and 0 from J, leaving 13 bases between them. CDR3 bases: TGCGCCAGCAGCCGTACATTGGATATGAACACTGAAGCTTTCTTT. It translates to CASSRTLDMNTEAFF.